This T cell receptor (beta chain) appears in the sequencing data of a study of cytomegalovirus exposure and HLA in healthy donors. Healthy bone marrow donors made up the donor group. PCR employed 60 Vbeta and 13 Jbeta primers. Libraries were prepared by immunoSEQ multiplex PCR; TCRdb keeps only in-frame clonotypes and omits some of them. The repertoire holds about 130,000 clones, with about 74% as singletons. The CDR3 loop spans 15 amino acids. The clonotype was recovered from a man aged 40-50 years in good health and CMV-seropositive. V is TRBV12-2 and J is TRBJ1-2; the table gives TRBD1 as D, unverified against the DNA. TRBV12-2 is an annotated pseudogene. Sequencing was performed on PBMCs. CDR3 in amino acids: CASRQRDRGNYGYTF. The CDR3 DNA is TGTGCAAGTCGCCAAAGGGACAGGGGAAACTATGGCTACACCTTC.